What follows are 3 T cell receptor beta chains derived from one specimen sequenced in a study of T cells expressing NK-cell markers. Each CDR3 protein gets one entry in TCRdb, which reprocessed the 5' RACE reads and gives no DNA. The sample has almost 450,000 distinct CDR3 sequences. The sequencing input was blood T cells: a sorted CD56 or NKG2C T cell subset, CD4+ or CD8+ T cells, or bulk PBMC T cells (not recorded which). Receptors originate from a woman aged 18 to 75 in good health.

The chain couples TRBV7-2 to TRBJ1-1; TCRdb gives TRBD1 as the D gene, but with no DNA this cannot be confirmed. The CDR3 has 13 amino acids. The V gene's germline CDR1 is SGHTA and CDR2 FQGNSA. The CDR3 reads CASSSTGTGEAFF.

The gene calls are TRBV11-3 and TRBJ2-1. The CDR3 runs to 14 residues. CDR1 and CDR2 from the germline V gene are SGHNT and YENEEA. CDR3 residues: CASSLSQAENEQFF.

V gene TRBV4-3 combines with J gene TRBJ2-1; lacking DNA, the TRBD2 call made by TCRdb goes unchecked. Per the germline V gene, CDR1 is LGHNA and CDR2 is YSLEER. The CDR3 contains 17 residues. CDR3 sequence: CASSQGTSVIPTDEQFF.